This T cell receptor (beta chain) was obtained from a study of shared clonotypes between healthy human individuals. Study-wide background: Plates per donor: three CD4 naive, three CD4 memory, two CD8 naive, one CD8 memory. Notes on the study in general: Generally, naive subsets (rather than memory subsets) showed larger estimated richness. Naive CD4 clonotypes overlapped across a handful of donors at approximately 5.3%.

The table came from immunoSEQ multiplex PCR; TCRdb's copy has only in-frame clones and leaves some out. Of more than 2 million clones listed, 90% to 95% are singletons. Donors comprised healthy HIV-negative adults lacking recent acute infections or vaccinations. About this clone itself: Its antigen is currently unknown.

The sample was naive CD4+ T cells sorted from blood. Subset given: CD45RA+ positively selected. This clonotype was sampled from a man between 18 and 35 years old in good health.

Here the CDR3 reads CASRGVGGSSYEQYF. The CDR3 DNA reads as TGTGCCAGCAGGGGGGTCGGAGGGAGCTCCTACGAGCAGTACTTC. The gene calls are TRBV2 and TRBJ2-7; the D gene is possibly TRBD2 (6 bases). Germline V gene data show CDR1 as SNHLY and CDR2 as FYNNEI. V was cut by 6 bases and J by 0 bases, with 15 bases left in between. The CDR3 length is 15 residues.